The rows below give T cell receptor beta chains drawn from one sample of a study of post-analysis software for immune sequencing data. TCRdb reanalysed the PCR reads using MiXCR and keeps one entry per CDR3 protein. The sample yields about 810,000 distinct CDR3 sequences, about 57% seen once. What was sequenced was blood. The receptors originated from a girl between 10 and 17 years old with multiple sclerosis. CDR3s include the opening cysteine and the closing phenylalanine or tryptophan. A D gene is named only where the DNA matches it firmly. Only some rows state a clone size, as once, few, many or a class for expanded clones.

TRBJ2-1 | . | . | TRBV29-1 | TGCAGCGTCGAAAGAGGGGGGAGATACAATGAGCAGTTCTTC | CSVERGGRYNEQFF
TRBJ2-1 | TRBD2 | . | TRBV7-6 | TGTGCCAGCAGCTTACCCCGACTAGCGGGGAGTTATGAGCAGTTCTTC | CASSLPRLAGSYEQFF
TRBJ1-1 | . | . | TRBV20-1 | TGCAGTGCTAGAGGGTGGGACTCCAACACTGAAGCTTTCTTT | CSARGWDSNTEAFF
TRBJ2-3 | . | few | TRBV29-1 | TGCAGCGTTGAGCGGGGAAGCACAGATACGCAGTATTTT | CSVERGSTDTQYF
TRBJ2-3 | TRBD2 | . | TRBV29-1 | TGCAGCGCCGGAGGTGCTAGCGGGGCAGATACGCAGTATTTT | CSAGGASGADTQYF
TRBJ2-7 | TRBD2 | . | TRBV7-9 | TGTGCCAGCAGCCTCGGACTAGCGGTCTCCGAGCAGTACTTC | CASSLGLAVSEQYF
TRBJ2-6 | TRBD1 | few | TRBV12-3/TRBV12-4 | TGTGCCAGCAGTACGCGCACCGGACAGGGGGCTTTACGACCTGGGGCCAACGTCCTGACTTTC | CASSTRTGQGALRPGANVLTF
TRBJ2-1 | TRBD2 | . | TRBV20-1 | TGCAGTGCTAGAGATGAGGGCAGTAGCGGGGTGGCATACAATGAGCAGTTCTTC | CSARDEGSSGVAYNEQFF
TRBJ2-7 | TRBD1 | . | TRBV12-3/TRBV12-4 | TGTGCCAGCAGTACCGGGACAGGGGCGACCGAGCAGTACTTC | CASSTGTGATEQYF
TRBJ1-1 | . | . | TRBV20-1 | TGCAGTGCTAGGGGTTCCGGGGGTTCGGACACTGAAGCTTTCTTT | CSARGSGGSDTEAFF
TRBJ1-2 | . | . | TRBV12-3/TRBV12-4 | TGTGCCAGCAGTTCCCAAGGGACTGGGGGGTATGGCTACACCTTC | CASSSQGTGGYGYTF
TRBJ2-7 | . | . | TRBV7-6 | TGTGCCAGCAGCTCCCACCCCGGGGACACCTACGAGCAGTACTTC | CASSSHPGDTYEQYF
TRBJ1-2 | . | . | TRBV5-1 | TGCGCCAGCAGTCACGCGACTAACTATGGCTACACCTTC | CASSHATNYGYTF
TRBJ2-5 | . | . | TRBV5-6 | TGTGCCAGCAGCTCCGGGGGACAGAGTAAACAAGAGACCCAGTACTTC | CASSSGGQSKQETQYF
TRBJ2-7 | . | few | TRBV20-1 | TGCAGTGCTAGAGAGCCCTCAGAAACCTACGAGCAGTACTTC | CSAREPSETYEQYF
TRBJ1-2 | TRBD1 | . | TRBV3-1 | TGTGCCAGCAGCCAAGGAACGCGCAGGGGGCAAGACTATGGCTACACCTTC | CASSQGTRRGQDYGYTF
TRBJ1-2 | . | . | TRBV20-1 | TGCAGTGCTAGGCAGGGGACCTATGGCTACACCTTC | CSARQGTYGYTF
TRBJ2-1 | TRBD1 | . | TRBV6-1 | TGTGCCAGCAGTACCCCCGGGACAGCTTTAAATGAGCAGTTCTTC | CASSTPGTALNEQFF
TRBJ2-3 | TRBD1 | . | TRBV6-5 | TGTGCCAGCAGTTACTCCCGGGCTGGGCCAGGGGGAACAGATACGCAGTATTTT | CASSYSRAGPGGTDTQYF
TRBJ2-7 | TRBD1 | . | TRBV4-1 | TGCGCCAGCAGCCAACCTCCGACAGGGGGCTGGTACGAGCAGTACTTC | CASSQPPTGGWYEQYF
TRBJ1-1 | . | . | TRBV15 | TGTGCCACCAGCAGAGGGACGGCATTGAACACTGAAGCTTTCTTT | CATSRGTALNTEAFF
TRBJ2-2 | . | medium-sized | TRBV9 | TGTGCCAGCAGCGTAGAGGTGACGGATAACACCGGGGAGCTGTTTTTT | CASSVEVTDNTGELFF
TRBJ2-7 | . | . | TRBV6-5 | TGTGCCAGCAGTTACGTAATCCCCGAGCAGTACTTC | CASSYVIPEQYF
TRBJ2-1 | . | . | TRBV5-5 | TGTGCCAGCGCCCTGGGTTGGGGGTTATCCTACAATGAGCAGTTCTTC | CASALGWGLSYNEQFF
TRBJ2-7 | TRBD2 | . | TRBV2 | TGTGCCAGCAGTGAACGGCAGCGGGGGGATTCCTACGAGCAGTACTTC | CASSERQRGDSYEQYF
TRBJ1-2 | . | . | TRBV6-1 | TGTGCCAGCAGTGAAGCCCCAGGGACACCTATTTACTATGGCTACACCTTC | CASSEAPGTPIYYGYTF
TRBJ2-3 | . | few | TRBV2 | TGTGCCAGCAGTGAAGCGCCAGCATTCACAGATACGCAGTATTTT | CASSEAPAFTDTQYF
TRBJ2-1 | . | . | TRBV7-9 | TGTGCCAGCAGCTTATCCGCAGCCCGCAACAATGAGCAGTTCTTC | CASSLSAARNNEQFF